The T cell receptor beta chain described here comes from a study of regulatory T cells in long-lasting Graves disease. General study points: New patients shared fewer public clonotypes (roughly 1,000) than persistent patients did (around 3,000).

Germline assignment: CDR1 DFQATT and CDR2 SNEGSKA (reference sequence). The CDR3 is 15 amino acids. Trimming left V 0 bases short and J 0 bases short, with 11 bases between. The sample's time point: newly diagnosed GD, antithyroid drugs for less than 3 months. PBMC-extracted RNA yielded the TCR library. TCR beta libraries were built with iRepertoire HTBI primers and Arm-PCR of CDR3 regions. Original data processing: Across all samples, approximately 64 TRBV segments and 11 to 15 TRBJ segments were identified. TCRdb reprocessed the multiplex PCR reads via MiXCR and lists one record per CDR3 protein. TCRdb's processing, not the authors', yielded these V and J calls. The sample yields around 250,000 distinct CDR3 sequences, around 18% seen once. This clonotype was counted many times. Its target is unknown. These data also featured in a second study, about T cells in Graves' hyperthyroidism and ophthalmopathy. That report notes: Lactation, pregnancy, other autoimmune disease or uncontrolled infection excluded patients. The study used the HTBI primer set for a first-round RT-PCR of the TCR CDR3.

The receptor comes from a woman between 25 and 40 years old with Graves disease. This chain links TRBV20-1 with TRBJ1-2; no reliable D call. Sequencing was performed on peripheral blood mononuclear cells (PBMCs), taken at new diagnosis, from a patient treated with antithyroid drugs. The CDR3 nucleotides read TGCAGTGCTAGAGATCCAGAGGTCGCTAACTATGGCTACACCTTC. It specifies CSARDPEVANYGYTF.